This TCR beta chain was sequenced during a study of naive and memory T cell subsets. CMV status came from CD4+ T cell IFNgamma after overnight CMV lysate stimulation of fresh PBMCs. General study findings and limits: From naive to CM, EM and EMRA, diversity decreased and Gini increased.

Concerning this clonotype itself: The antigen remains unidentified.

Both TRBC1 and TRBC2 were covered by a beta constant-region primer of two equimolar oligonucleotides. TCRdb independently ran MiXCR on the UMI-ligation and nested PCR reads; one entry per CDR3 protein. This sample carries some 100,000 distinct CDR3 sequences, 7% to 7.5% of them seen once, and the ten largest clones take around 1.5%. This CDR3 spans 17 amino acids. J was trimmed by 0 bases and V by 5 bases; bases with no gene match: 10. The chain carries TRBV12-3 or TRBV12-4 and TRBJ2-7, with TRBD2 identical over 10 bases. The specimen sequenced was central memory CD4+ T cells from blood. The origin of this receptor is a human donor in good health. The CDR3, as DNA: TGTGCCAGCAGTCCATATTCTAGCGGGGGAAGCTCCTACGAGCAGTACTTC. Protein sequence: CASSPYSSGGSSYEQYF.